Many counts were recorded for the clone carrying this T cell receptor (beta chain). Its cognate antigen is unknown. The entry originates in a study of prognosis after radiotherapy for stage I lung cancer. Broader study findings: Once stereotactic body radiation therapy had been given, unique TCR clone counts fell, with a median of roughly 10,000 versus 7,000.

The CDR3 is made up of 14 amino acids. Germline assignment: CDR1 KGHSH and CDR2 LQKENI. V was clipped by 3 bases and J by 10 bases, with 13 bases between them. Two-round multiplex PCR on genomic DNA was the method by which TCR beta CDR3 was amplified. Amplification during the initial PCR round employed primers specific to each TRBV and TRBJ gene. TCRdb analysed the multiplex PCR reads with MiXCR anew, one entry per CDR3 protein. Among over 13,000 distinct CDR3 sequences listed, 25% to 30% were seen once. The V gene is TRBV18, the J gene TRBJ1-6; a possible D gene is TRBD1 (5 bases). Sequencing was performed on PBMCs, taken before or after stereotactic body radiation therapy (not recorded which). This sequence originates from a donor over 45 with non-small cell lung cancer. For the CDR3, the DNA is TGTGCCAGCTCACCCCAGGGAGGCTCCTCACCCCTCCACTTT. It yields the protein CASSPQGGSSPLHF.